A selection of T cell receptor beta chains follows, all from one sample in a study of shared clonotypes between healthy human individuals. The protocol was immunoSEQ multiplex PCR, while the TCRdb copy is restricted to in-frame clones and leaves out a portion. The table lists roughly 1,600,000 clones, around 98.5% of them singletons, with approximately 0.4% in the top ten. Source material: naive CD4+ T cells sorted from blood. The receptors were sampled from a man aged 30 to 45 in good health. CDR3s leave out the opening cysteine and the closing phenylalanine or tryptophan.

CDR3 protein: ASSSRDGYEQY
V gene: TRBV7-2

CDR3 protein: ASSPGGQFEAF
V gene: TRBV5-4

CDR3 protein: ASSQDGPNTGELF
V gene: TRBV6-5

CDR3 protein: ASSQDIRGTGRNTIY
V gene: TRBV4-1

CDR3 protein: ASSDLSPTSRQNNEQF
V gene: TRBV25-1

CDR3 protein: ASSPHFGGSQY
V gene: TRBV18

CDR3 protein: SVFTGPGNTIY
V gene: TRBV29-1

CDR3 protein: ASKTTWAGRSHGYT
V gene: TRBV19

CDR3 protein: ASSRDPEAPEQY
V gene: TRBV9

CDR3 protein: ASSFGPISYEQY
V gene: TRBV7-9

CDR3 protein: ASSQPWRGETQY
V gene: TRBV7-9

CDR3 protein: ASSLISGLAGDNEQF
V gene: TRBV7-3

CDR3 protein: ASSLASGRRNEQF
V gene: TRBV7-2

CDR3 protein: ASQGDSNQPQH
V gene: TRBV28

CDR3 protein: ASSIRGEQY
V gene: TRBV19

CDR3 protein: ASSATSGRVSYNEQF
V gene: TRBV5-1

CDR3 protein: ATSRGRTTEAF
V gene: TRBV5-6

CDR3 protein: ASSKEPKVTEAF
V gene: TRBV9

CDR3 protein: ASSLGGGLRPGNTIY
V gene: TRBV5-1

CDR3 protein: ASSPEFGRANEQF
V gene: TRBV5-1

CDR3 protein: ASSLLSGTGGSHEQY
V gene: TRBV7-6

CDR3 protein: ASSIGGAGQETQY
V gene: TRBV19

CDR3 protein: ASSLHLSSGNTIY
V gene: TRBV5-6

CDR3 protein: ASSRLAGGLFETQY
V gene: TRBV7-7

CDR3 protein: ASMGFGRVNTEAF
V gene: TRBV6-1